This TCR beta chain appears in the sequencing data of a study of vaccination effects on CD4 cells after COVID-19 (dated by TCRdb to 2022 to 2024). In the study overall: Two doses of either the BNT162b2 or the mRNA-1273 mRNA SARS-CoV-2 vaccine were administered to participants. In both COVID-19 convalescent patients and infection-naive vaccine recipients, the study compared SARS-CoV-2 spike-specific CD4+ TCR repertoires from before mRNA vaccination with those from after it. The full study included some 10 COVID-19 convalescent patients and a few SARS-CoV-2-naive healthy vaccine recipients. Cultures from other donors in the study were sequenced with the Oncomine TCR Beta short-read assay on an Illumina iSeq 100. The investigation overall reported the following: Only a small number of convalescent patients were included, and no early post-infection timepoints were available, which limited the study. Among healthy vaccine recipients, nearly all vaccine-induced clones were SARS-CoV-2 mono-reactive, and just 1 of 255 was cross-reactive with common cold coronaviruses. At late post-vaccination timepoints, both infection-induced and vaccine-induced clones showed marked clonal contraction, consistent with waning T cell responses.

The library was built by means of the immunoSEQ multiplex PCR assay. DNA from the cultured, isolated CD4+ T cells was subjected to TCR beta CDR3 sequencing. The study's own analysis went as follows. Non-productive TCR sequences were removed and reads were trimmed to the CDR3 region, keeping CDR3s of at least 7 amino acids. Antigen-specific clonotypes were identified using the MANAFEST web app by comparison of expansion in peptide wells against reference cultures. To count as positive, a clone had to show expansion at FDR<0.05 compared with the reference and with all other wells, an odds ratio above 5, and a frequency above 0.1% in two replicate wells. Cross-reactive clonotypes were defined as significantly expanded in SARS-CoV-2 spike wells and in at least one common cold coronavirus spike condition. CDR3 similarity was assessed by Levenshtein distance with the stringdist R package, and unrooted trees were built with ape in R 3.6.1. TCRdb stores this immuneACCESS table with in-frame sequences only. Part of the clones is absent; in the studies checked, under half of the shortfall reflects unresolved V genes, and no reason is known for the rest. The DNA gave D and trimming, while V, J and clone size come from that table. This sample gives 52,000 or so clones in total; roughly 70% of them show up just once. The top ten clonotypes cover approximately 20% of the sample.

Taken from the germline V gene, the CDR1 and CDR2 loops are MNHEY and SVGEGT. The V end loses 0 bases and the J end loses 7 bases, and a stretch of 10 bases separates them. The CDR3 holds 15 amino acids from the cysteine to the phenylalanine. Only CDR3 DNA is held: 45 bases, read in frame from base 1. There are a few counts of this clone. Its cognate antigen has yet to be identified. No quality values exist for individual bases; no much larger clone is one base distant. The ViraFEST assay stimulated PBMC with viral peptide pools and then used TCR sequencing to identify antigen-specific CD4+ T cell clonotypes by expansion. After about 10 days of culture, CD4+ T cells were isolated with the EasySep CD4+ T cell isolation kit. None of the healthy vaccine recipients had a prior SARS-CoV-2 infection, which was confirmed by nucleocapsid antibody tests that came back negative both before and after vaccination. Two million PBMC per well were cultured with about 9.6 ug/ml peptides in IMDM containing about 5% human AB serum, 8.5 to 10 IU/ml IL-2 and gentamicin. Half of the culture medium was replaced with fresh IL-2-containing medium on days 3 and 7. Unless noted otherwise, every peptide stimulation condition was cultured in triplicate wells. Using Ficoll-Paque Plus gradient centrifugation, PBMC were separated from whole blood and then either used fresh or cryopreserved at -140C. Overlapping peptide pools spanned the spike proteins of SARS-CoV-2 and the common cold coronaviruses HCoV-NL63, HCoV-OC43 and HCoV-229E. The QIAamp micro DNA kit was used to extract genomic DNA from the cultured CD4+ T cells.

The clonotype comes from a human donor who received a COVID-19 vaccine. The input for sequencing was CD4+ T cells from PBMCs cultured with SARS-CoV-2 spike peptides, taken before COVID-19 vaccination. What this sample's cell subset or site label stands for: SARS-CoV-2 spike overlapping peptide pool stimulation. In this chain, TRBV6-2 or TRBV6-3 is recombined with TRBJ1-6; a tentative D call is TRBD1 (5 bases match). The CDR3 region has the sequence CASSYSDILNSPLHF. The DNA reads TGTGCCAGCAGTTACTCGGACATTCTCAATTCACCCCTCCACTTT.